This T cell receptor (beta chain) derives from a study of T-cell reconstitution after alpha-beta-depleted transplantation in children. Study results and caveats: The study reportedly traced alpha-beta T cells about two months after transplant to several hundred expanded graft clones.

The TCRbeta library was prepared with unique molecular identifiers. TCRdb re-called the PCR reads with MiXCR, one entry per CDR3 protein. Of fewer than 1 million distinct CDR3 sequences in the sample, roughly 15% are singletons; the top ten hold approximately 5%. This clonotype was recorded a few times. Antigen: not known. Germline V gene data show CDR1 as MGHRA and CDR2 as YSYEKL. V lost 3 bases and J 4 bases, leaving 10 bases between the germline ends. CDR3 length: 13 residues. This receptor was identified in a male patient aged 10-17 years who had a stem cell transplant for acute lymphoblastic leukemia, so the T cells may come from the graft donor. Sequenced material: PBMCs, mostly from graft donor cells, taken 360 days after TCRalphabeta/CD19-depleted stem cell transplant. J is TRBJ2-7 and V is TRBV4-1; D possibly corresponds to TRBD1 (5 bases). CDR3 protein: CASSHPDSYEQYF. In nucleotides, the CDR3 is TGCGCCAGCAGCCACCCTGACAGTTACGAGCAGTACTTC.